This T cell receptor beta chain was sequenced in a study of blood T cells in healthy people across ages. General study findings and limits: Getting older went along with TCR beta diversity per million T cells dropping roughly linearly.

PBMCs numbering at least 7 million were isolated per sample. Extractions gave at least 5.5 micrograms of total RNA per sample. For the second PCR, which ran for about 7 to 11 cycles, a sample-barcoded 5' primer and a J-beta primer mix were used. TCRdb used MiXCR to reprocess the 5' RACE reads, holding one entry per CDR3 protein. The sample lists 1.5 million to 2 million distinct CDR3 sequences, roughly 30% seen once, with approximately 7.7% in the top ten. This clonotype was found a few times. No antigen is known for it. The sequencing input was blood. The sequence was collected from a woman in her twenties or thirties in good health.

The CDR3 DNA is TGTGCCAGCAGATTTACTAGCGGTAGCTCCTACAATGAGCAGTTCTTC. Translated: CASRFTSGSSYNEQFF. The rearrangement uses TRBV7-6 and TRBJ2-1, with 8 bases that match TRBD2. The CDR3 has 16 amino acids. V was pared by 6 bases and J by 0 bases, with 7 bases of the junction left unmatched. CDR1 is SGHVS and CDR2 is FNYEAQ in the germline V gene.